This T cell receptor (beta chain) was observed in a study of blood T cells in healthy people across ages. As concerns this clonotype: A junction end diverges from the germline sequence, so it may reflect a read error.

Using a J-beta primer mix together with a sample-barcoded 5' primer, a second PCR was run for about 7 to 12 cycles. A single record per CDR3 protein comes from TCRdb applying MiXCR to the 5' RACE reads. The sample contains over a million distinct CDR3 sequences, 20% to 25% of which appear only once. Germline V gene sequence: CDR1 LGHNA, CDR2 YSLEER. This CDR3 has 14 amino acids. In addition, the sample was reused for a study of T cells of mothers and their children.

The source material was blood. This chain uses TRBV4-3 with TRBJ1-3, with a tentative D call TRBD1 (6 bases). The TCR was taken from a girl aged 2 to 10 in good health. The CDR3 DNA reads as TGCGCCAGCAGCCTTGGCGGTTTGGGGGACACCATACATTTT. Its protein product is CASSLGGLGDTIHF.